These T cell receptor beta chains were read from a single sample in a study of beta chain features in type 1 diabetes. The repertoire was sequenced with immunoSEQ multiplex PCR; TCRdb's copy has only in-frame clones and lacks some. The table shows hundreds of thousands of clones, with 7.5% to 10% occurring only once. The sequenced material came from naive CD4+ T cells from blood. The receptors derive from a woman between 18 and 29 years old in good health. Each CDR3 is given with its conserved first and last residue.

J | V | CDR3
TRBJ2-1 | TRBV27 | CASSDGPIYNEQFF
TRBJ2-3 | TRBV5-4 | CASSLEGGAEDTQYF
TRBJ1-1 | TRBV6-6 | CASSYRGNTEAFF
TRBJ1-5 | TRBV7-2 | CASSLRQGFYQPQHF
TRBJ1-1 | TRBV4-1 | CASSQIRRRTEAFF
TRBJ1-2 | TRBV6-5 | CASSSQANYGYTF
TRBJ1-1 | TRBV18 | CASSPLEGLNTEAFF
TRBJ1-1 | TRBV6-1 | CASSVTGGETEAFF
TRBJ2-3 | TRBV5-1 | CASSLGTSTDTQYF
TRBJ2-4 | TRBV27 | CASSLLPTGKNIQYF
TRBJ1-2 | TRBV12-5 | CASLGASYGYTF
TRBJ1-1 | TRBV29-1 | CSVEENRGQTEAFF
TRBJ2-3 | TRBV5-1 | CASSSPRDRVTDTQYF
TRBJ2-5 | TRBV7-8 | CASSETGVRGTQYF
TRBJ2-1 | TRBV7-6 | CASSLAGLARYNEQFF
TRBJ2-1 | TRBV7-3 | CASSRDSSSYNEQFF
TRBJ2-5 | TRBV7-7 | CASSPTGQETQYF
TRBJ2-5 | TRBV11-2 | CASSLRLGNQETQYF
TRBJ2-2 | TRBV30 | CAWSGRTGELFF
TRBJ2-1 | TRBV4-2 | CASSQDLGLAAYNEQFF
TRBJ1-5 | TRBV2 | CASRGGTALGNQPQHF
TRBJ2-4 | TRBV5-6 | CASSLAGGPSIKNIQYF
TRBJ2-3 | TRBV19 | CATRVTDTQYF
TRBJ2-1 | TRBV4-1 | CASSQDLGLATNNEQFF
TRBJ2-1 | TRBV6-6 | CASKEGLAGYNEQFF
TRBJ2-5 | TRBV5-1 | CASSVRLADQETQYF
TRBJ1-5 | TRBV18 | CASSPTRLRDKTSNSNQPQHF
TRBJ1-1 | TRBV2 | CASSERGSTEAFF
TRBJ2-1 | TRBV4-1 | CASSHPPRGLEQFF
TRBJ1-1 | TRBV5-4 | CASSWAGITEAFF
TRBJ2-1 | TRBV29-1 | CSVDDPRTDNEQFF
TRBJ2-1 | TRBV4-2 | CASSQVGTGPPNEQFF
TRBJ2-7 | TRBV5-1 | CASSLISSGDEQYF
TRBJ2-7 | TRBV29-1 | CSVYYPYEQYF
TRBJ2-7 | TRBV29-1 | CSVEVGRTGWSYEQYF
TRBJ2-7 | TRBV7-6 | CASSGAGGLNEQYF
TRBJ2-6 | TRBV7-9 | CASSSDRVELSGANVLTF
TRBJ1-6 | TRBV7-8 | CASSLAVRDSPLHF
TRBJ2-2 | TRBV5-6 | CASSLDSRLVTGELFF
TRBJ2-1 | TRBV7-2 | CASSLLAGVYNEQFF
TRBJ2-7 | TRBV9 | CASSVATGAAYEQYF
TRBJ2-2 | TRBV4-1 | CASSQGLAGAVTGELFF
TRBJ2-7 | TRBV27 | CASSLRSSRYRSYEQYF
TRBJ2-3 | TRBV7-2 | CASSLDGTSGDTQYF
TRBJ1-1 | TRBV19 | CASSRQGSNTEAFF
TRBJ2-7 | TRBV6-1 | CASRGQGPYEQYF
TRBJ1-1 | TRBV11-2 | CASSFNGRGGPFF
TRBJ1-2 | TRBV2 | CASSLRTGSNYGYTF
TRBJ2-7 | TRBV11-2 | CASSLQGGLYEQYF